A single T cell receptor beta chain is shown here with its context. The sample belongs to a study of blood T cell repertoires in COVID-19. Germline assignment: CDR1 SGHVS and CDR2 FQNEAQ. The CDR3 has 13 amino acids. V was clipped by 6 bases and J by 5 bases; unmatched bases: 5. Here immunoSEQ multiplex PCR was the method, and the copy in TCRdb shows in-frame clones only, minus some. The sample consists of some 380,000 clones, around 90% of them appearing once. Sequenced material: PBMCs or T cells enriched from blood (not recorded which). This sequence was found in a woman in her forties with acute COVID-19. J is TRBJ2-5 and V is TRBV7-8; 8 nucleotides agree with TRBD1. For the CDR3, the DNA is TGTGCCAGCAGTGGACAGGGTATGGAGACCCAGTACTTC. Translated, it gives CASSGQGMETQYF.